This entry concerns a single TCR beta chain. Its antigen remains unidentified. Produced via immunoSEQ multiplex PCR; TCRdb's table is partial and in-frame only. The sample holds tens of thousands of clones, 90% seen once. This entry is derived from a study of graft-versus-host responses after intestinal transplantation. As for the study in general: Multivisceral, liver-intestinal, or isolated intestinal grafts went to recipients.

Findings of the study overall: GvH clonotypes were identified within recipient marrow, with a subset emerging first in ileum or blood.

Material: unstimulated CD8+ T cells sorted from spleen or lymph node cells, obtained before transplant. The clonotype originates from a human donor who was the organ donor for an intestinal transplant.

As DNA, the CDR3 is TGTGCCTGGAGTATCAGGGGGCTAAACTATGGCTACACCTTC. Residues: CAWSIRGLNYGYTF. The J gene is TRBJ1-2, the V gene TRBV30; 8 nucleotides match TRBD1. V lost 2 bases and J lost 2; bases outside the gene matches: 4. Per the germline V gene, CDR1 is GTSNPN and CDR2 is SVGIG (reference sequence). The CDR3 extends over 14 amino acids.